Listed below are T cell receptor beta chains from one sample, sequenced in a study of blood T cell repertoires in COVID-19. Here immunoSEQ multiplex PCR was the method, and the copy in TCRdb shows in-frame clones only, minus some. The repertoire includes 100,000 to 150,000 clones, approximately 81% of them detected once, and approximately 35% sits in the top ten. Sequenced input: peripheral blood. The source of these receptors is a man between 40 and 49 years old with active or convalescent COVID-19. Each CDR3 is given without its conserved first and last residue. Clone size is given for some rows only: seen once, a few or many times, or a class if the clone is expanded.

TRBV10-3,-,TRBJ1-6,AIRKVTGDNSPLH
TRBV5-1,-,TRBJ2-7,ASSLAEEYEQY
TRBV30,-,TRBJ1-5,AWNRGSNQPQH
TRBV5-1,-,TRBJ1-1,ASSWGGEGAPEAF
TRBV19,-,TRBJ2-5,ASSRTGGETQY
TRBV4-2,-,TRBJ2-3,ASSQETGDTDTQY
TRBV5-4,-,TRBJ2-7,ASSLEAGGPYEQY
TRBV7-2,-,TRBJ2-7,ASSLARGGRTIYEQY
TRBV27,-,TRBJ2-1,ASSLSRQYNEQF
TRBV2,-,TRBJ1-2,AGTQGNYGYT
TRBV6-5,few,TRBJ1-2,ASSYSTGYGYT
TRBV4-1,few,TRBJ2-1,ASSPRGGVGSYNEQF
TRBV7-9,-,TRBJ1-6,VSKTGPDSPLH
TRBV5-1,-,TRBJ1-1,ASSPGTSNTEAF
TRBV5-1,-,TRBJ2-2,ASSTGLAGDTGELF
TRBV18,-,TRBJ1-1,ASSPRAGGTEAF
TRBV7-9,-,TRBJ1-1,ASSLGQPNTEAF
TRBV6-5,-,TRBJ1-4,ASRDEGQGLEKLF
TRBV10-3,-,TRBJ1-2,AIRPGITGQGYGYT
TRBV6-2/TRBV6-3,-,TRBJ2-2,ASSYSSPQGGRGELF
TRBV7-2,-,TRBJ1-2,ASSPGGRDYGYT
TRBV7-9,-,TRBJ1-1,ASSQDTYTEAF
TRBV19,-,TRBJ1-5,ASRTGQYQPQH
TRBV2,-,TRBJ1-6,ASRGGDSYNSPLH
TRBV12-3/TRBV12-4,-,TRBJ1-2,ASSHRDNYGYT
TRBV10-2,-,TRBJ2-2,ASSESITSNGELF
TRBV29-1,-,TRBJ2-6,SVEVLSGANVLT
TRBV30,-,TRBJ2-5,ACHGETQY
TRBV5-6,once,TRBJ2-5,ASSSALTTAGELETQY
TRBV9,-,TRBJ2-3,ASSPWTSGTDTQY
TRBV6-2/TRBV6-3,-,TRBJ2-5,ASSYTSGGAETQY
TRBV27,-,TRBJ1-2,ASSLSGGGNGYT
TRBV15,-,TRBJ1-1,ATRRELQGKGTEAF
TRBV15,-,TRBJ1-5,ATSREQGVRQPQH
TRBV24-1,-,TRBJ1-3,ATGGGGNSGNTIY
TRBV9,-,TRBJ2-3,ASSVEGGSGADTQY
TRBV2,-,TRBJ2-1,ASGLAGPNEQF
TRBV30,-,TRBJ1-2,AWIFRGTRGNYGYT
TRBV3-1/TRBV3-2,-,TRBJ2-2,ASSPSPANTGELF
TRBV18,once,TRBJ2-3,ASSTRAGSTDTQY
TRBV5-1,-,TRBJ2-2,ASSLEGGHAGELF
TRBV4-2,-,TRBJ1-2,ASSQVDRADYGYT
TRBV27,-,TRBJ2-1,ASSPHGDGRSEQF
TRBV27,-,TRBJ2-5,ASSSQQGTETQY
TRBV2,-,TRBJ2-5,ASSVGQGSQETQY
TRBV7-2,-,TRBJ2-1,ASSPYALTSGVYNEQF
TRBV10-2,-,TRBJ2-5,ASTTGSLETQY